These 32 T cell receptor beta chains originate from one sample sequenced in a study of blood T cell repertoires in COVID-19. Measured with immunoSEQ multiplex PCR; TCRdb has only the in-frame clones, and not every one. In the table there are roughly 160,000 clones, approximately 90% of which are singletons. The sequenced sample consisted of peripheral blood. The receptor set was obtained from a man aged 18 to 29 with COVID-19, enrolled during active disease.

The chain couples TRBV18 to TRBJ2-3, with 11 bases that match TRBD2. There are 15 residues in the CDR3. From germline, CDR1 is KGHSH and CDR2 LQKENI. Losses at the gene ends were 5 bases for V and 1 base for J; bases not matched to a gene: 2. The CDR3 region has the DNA TGTGCCAGCTCAACACTAGCGGGAGGCACAGATACGCAGTATTTT. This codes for CASSTLAGGTDTQYF. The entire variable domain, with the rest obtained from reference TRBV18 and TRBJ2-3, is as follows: NAGVMQNPRHLVRRRGQEARLRCSPMKGHSHVYWYRQLPEEGLKFMVYLQKENIIDESGMPKERFSAEFPKEGPSILRIQQVVRGDSAAYFCASSTLAGGTDTQYFGPGTRLTVL.

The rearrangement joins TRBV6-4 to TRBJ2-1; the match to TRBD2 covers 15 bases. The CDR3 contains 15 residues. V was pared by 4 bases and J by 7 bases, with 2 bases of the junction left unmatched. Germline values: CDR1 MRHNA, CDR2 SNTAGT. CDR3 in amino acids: CASSVGLAGGNEQFF. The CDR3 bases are TGTGCCAGCAGTGTGGGACTAGCGGGAGGTAATGAGCAGTTCTTC.

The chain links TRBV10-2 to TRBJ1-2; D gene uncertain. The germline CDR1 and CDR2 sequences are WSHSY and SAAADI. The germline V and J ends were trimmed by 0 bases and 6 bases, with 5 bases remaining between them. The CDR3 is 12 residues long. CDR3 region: CASSESLDGYTF. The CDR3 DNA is TGCGCCAGCAGTGAGTCGTTAGATGGCTACACCTTC.

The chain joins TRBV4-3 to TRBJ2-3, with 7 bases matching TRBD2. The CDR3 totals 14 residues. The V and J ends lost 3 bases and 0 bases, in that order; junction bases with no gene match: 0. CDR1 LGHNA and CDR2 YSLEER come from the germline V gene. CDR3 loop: CASSQGLSTDTQYF. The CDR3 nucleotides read TGCGCCAGCAGCCAGGGACTAAGCACAGATACGCAGTATTTT.

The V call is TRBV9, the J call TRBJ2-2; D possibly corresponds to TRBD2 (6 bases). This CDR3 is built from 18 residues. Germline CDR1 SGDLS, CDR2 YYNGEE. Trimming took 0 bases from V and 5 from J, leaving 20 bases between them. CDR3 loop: CASSVDSQAGPGTGELFF. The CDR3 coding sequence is TGTGCCAGCAGCGTAGATTCCCAGGCGGGGCCGGGGACCGGGGAGCTGTTTTTT. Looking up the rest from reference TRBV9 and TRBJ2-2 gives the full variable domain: DSGVTQTPKHLITATGQRVTLRCSPRSGDLSVYWYQQSLDQGLQFLIQYYNGEERAKGNILERFSAQQFPDLHSELNLSSLELGDSALYFCASSVDSQAGPGTGELFFGEGSRLTVL.

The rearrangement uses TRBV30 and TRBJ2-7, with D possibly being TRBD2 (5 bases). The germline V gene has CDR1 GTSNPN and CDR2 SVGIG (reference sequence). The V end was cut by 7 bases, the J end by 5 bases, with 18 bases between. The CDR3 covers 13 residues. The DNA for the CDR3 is TGTGCCTCCGAGAACGGGGTTATGGACGAGCAGTACTTC. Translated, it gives CASENGVMDEQYF. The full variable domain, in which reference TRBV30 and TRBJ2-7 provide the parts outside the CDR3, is SQTIHQWPATLVQPVGSPLSLECTVEGTSNPNLYWYRQAAGRGLQLLFYSVGIGQISSEVPQNLSASRPQDRQFILSSKKLLLSDSGFYLCASENGVMDEQYFGPGTRLTVT.

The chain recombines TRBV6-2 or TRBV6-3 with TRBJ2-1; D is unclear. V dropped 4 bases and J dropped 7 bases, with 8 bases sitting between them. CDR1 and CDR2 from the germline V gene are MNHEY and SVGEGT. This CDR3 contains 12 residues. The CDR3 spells CASSSTSNEQFF. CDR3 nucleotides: TGTGCCAGCAGTTCGACTTCGAATGAGCAGTTCTTC.

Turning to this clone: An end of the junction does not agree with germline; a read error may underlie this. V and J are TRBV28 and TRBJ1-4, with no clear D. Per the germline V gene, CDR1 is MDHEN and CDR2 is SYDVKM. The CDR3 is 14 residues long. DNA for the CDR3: TGTGCCAGCAGTTCCGACCTAGGCAATGAAAAACTGCTTTTT. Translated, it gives CASSSDLGNEKLLF. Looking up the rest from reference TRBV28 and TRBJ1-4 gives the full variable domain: DVKVTQSSRYLVKRTGEKVFLECVQDMDHENMFWYRQDPGLGLRLIYFSYDVKMKEKGDIPEGYSVSREKKERFSLILESASTNQTSMYLCASSSDLGNEKLLFGSGTQLSVL.

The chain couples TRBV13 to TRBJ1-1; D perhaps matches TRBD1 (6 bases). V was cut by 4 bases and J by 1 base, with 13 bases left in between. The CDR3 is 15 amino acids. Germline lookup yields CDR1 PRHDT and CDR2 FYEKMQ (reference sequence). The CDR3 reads CASSSPGTPNTEAFF. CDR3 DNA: TGTGCCAGCAGCTCTCCCGGGACACCGAACACTGAAGCTTTCTTT.

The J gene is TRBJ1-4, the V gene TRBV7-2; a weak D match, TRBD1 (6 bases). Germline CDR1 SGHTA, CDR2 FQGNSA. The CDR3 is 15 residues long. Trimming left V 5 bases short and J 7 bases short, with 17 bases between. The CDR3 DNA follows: TGTGCCAGCAGCACAGGGACCGTGGGGAGTGAAAAACTGTTTTTT. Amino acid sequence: CASSTGTVGSEKLFF.

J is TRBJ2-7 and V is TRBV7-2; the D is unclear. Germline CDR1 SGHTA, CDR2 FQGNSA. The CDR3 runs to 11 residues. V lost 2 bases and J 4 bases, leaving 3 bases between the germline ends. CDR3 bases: TGTGCCAGCAGCTTACAATACGAGCAGTACTTC. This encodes CASSLQYEQYF.

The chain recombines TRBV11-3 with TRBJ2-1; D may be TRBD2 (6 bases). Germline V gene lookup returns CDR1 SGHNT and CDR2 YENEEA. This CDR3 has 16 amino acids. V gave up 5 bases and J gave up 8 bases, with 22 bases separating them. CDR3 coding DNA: TGTGCCAGCAGCGGGTCCCCCGGGCCCCCGGGAGATGAGCAGTTCTTC. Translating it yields CASSGSPGPPGDEQFF.

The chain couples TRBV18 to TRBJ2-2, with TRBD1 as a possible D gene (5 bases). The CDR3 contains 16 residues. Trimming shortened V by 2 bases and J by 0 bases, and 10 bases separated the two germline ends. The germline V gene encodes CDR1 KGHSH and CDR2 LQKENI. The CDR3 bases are TGTGCCAGCTCACCAGGAGACAGCGCGAACACCGGGGAGCTGTTTTTT. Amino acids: CASSPGDSANTGELFF.

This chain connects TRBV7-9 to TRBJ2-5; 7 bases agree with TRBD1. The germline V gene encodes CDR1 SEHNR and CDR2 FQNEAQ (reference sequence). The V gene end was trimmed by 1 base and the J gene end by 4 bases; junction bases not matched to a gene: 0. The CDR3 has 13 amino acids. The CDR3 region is CASSLGQGETQYF. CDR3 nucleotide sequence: TGTGCCAGCAGCTTAGGACAGGGAGAGACCCAGTACTTC.

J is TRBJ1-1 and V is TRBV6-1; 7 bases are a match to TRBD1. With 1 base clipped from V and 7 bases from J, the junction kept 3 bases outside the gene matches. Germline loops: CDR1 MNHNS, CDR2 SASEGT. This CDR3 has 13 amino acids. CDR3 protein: CASSEGTGYEAFF. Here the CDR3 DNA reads TGTGCCAGCAGTGAAGGGACAGGATATGAAGCTTTCTTT.

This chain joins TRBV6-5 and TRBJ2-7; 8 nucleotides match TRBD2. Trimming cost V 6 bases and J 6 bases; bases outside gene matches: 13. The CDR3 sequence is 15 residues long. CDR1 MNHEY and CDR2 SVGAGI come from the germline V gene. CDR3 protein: CASRARAGDSSEQYF. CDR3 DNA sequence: TGTGCCAGCAGAGCCCGAGCGGGAGACTCGAGCGAGCAGTACTTC.

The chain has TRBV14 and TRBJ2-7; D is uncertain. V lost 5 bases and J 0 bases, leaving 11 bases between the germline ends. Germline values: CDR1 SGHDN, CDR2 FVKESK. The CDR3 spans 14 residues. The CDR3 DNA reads TGTGCCAGCAGCGCGGTGACTCCCTCCTACGAGCAGTACTTC. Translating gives CASSAVTPSYEQYF.

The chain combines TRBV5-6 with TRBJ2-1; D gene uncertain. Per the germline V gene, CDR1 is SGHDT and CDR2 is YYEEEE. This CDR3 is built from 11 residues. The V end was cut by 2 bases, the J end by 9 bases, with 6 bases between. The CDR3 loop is CASSFRGEQFF. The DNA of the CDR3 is TGTGCCAGCAGCTTTAGAGGTGAGCAGTTCTTC.

For the CDR3, the DNA is TGTGCCAGCAGCCGGGGGGACCAAGAGACCCAGTACTTC. Translating it yields CASSRGDQETQYF. The chain combines TRBV7-9 with TRBJ2-5, with 7 bases fitting TRBD2. This CDR3 region has 13 residues. Germline CDR1 and CDR2: SEHNR and FQNEAQ (reference sequence). Trimming took 5 bases from V and 0 from J; bases not matched to a gene: 0.

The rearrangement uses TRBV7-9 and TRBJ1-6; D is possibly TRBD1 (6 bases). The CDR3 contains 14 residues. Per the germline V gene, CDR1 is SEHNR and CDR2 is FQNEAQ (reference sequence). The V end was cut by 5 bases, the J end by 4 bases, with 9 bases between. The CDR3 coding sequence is TGTGCCAGCAGCGGGACAACTTATAATTCACCCCTCCACTTT. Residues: CASSGTTYNSPLHF.

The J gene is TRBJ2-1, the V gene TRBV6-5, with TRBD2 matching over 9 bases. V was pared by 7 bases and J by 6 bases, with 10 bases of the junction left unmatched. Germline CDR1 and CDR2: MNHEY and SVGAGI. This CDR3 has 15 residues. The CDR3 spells CASTVAGADGNEQFF. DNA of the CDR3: TGTGCCAGCACCGTAGCGGGAGCTGATGGCAATGAGCAGTTCTTC.

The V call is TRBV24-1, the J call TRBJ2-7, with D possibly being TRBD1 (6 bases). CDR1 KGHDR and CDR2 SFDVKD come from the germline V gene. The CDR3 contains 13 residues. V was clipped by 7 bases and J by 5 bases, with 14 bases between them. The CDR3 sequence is CATRDGRGHEQYF. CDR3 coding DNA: TGTGCCACCAGGGATGGCAGGGGCCACGAGCAGTACTTC.

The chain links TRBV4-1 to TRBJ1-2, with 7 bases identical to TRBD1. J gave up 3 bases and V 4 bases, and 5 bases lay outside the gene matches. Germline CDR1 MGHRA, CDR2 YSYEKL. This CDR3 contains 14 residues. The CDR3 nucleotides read TGCGCCAGCAGCCCCGTCGACAGGGACTATGGCTACACCTTC. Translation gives CASSPVDRDYGYTF.

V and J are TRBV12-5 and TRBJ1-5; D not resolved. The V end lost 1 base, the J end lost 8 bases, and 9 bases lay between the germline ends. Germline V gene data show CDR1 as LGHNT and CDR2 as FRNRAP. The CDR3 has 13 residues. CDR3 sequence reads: CASGLGEYEPQHF. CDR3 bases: TGTGCTAGTGGTTTGGGCGAGTACGAGCCCCAGCATTTT.

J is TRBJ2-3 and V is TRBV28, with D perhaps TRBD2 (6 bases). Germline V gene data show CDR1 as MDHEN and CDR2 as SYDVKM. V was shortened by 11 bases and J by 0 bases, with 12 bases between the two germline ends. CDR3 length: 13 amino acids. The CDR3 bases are TGTGCCCTGGGGGGACCTAGCACAGATACGCAGTATTTT. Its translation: CALGGPSTDTQYF.

The CDR3 nucleotides read TGTGCCAGCAGCGGTCCCCCAGACAGCTATGGCTACACCTTC. Translation: CASSGPPDSYGYTF. The chain combines TRBV11-2 with TRBJ1-2; the D gene is possibly TRBD1 (5 bases). Germline lookup yields CDR1 SGHAT and CDR2 FQNNGV. Trimming left V 5 bases short and J 4 bases short, with 14 bases between. The CDR3 has 14 residues.

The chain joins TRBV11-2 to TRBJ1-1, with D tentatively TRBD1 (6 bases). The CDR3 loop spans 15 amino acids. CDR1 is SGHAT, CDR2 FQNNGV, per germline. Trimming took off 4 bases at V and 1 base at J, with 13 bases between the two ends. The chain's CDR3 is CASSYTGKPNTEAFF. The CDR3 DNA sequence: TGTGCCAGCAGCTACACAGGGAAACCGAACACTGAAGCTTTCTTT.

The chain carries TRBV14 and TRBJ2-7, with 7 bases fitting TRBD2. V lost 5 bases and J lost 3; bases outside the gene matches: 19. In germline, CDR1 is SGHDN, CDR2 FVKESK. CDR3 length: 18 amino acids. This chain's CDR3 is CASSTSPTRSGEGYEQYF. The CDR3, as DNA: TGTGCCAGCAGCACAAGCCCTACCCGGTCGGGGGAGGGCTACGAGCAGTACTTC.

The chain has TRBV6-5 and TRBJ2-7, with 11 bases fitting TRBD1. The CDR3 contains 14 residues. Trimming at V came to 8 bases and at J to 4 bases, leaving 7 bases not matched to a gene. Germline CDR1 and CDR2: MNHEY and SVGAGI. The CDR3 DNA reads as TGTGCCAGCTGCCCCGGGACAGGGGGTTACGAGCAGTACTTC. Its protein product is CASCPGTGGYEQYF.

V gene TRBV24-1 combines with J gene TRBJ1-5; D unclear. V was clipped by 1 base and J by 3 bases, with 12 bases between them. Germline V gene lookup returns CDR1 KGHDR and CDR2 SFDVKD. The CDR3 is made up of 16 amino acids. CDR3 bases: TGTGCCACCAGTGATTTAGTGAACTTTTACAATCAGCCCCAGCATTTT. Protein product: CATSDLVNFYNQPQHF.

The chain's CDR3 is CASSPLGEGTGELFF. The CDR3 DNA follows: TGTGCCAGCAGTCCCCTGGGGGAGGGGACCGGGGAGCTGTTTTTT. The V and J genes are TRBV28 and TRBJ2-2; 7 bases align to TRBD2. Trimming cost V 5 bases and J 5 bases; bases outside gene matches: 8. The germline V gene has CDR1 MDHEN and CDR2 SYDVKM. The CDR3 consists of 15 residues.

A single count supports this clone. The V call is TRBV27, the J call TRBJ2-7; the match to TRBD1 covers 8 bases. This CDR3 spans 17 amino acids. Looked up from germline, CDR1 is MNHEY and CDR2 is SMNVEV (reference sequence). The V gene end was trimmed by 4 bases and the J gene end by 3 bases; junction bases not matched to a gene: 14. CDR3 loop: CASSSGQEVGLFYEQYF. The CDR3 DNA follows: TGTGCCAGCAGTTCGGGACAGGAGGTAGGGCTATTCTACGAGCAGTACTTC.